The clone carrying this TCR beta chain was seen a few times. Its antigen is not identified. The data were taken from a study of shared clonotypes between healthy human individuals. CD4+ cell separation produced CD45RA+ naive and CD45RA-negative memory subsets. Sequenced by immunoSEQ multiplex PCR; TCRdb stores in-frame clones only, minus some. The repertoire has about a million clones, around 80% of them found once; the top ten carry about 1.5%. General study points: Naive subsets generally exceeded memory subsets in estimated richness. The small donor group covered limited genetic and exposure diversity.

Germline V gene lookup returns CDR1 SGHVS and CDR2 FNYEAQ. The V end lost 2 bases, the J end lost 2 bases, and 10 bases lay between the germline ends. This CDR3 has 14 amino acids. The chain couples TRBV7-6 to TRBJ2-7; the D gene could be TRBD1 or TRBD2 (5 bases each). Sequenced input: memory CD4+ T cells sorted from blood. The subset: CD45RA-negative fraction. The clonotype originates from a man between 18 and 29 years old in good health. As DNA, the CDR3 is TGTGCCAGCAGCTTAATCGAGGGACCCTACGAGCAGTACTTC. Its translation: CASSLIEGPYEQYF.